These 3 T cell receptor beta chains were sequenced from one sample in a study of blood T cell repertoires in COVID-19. The method was immunoSEQ multiplex PCR; TCRdb's version includes in-frame clones alone and lacks a portion of them. The data contain 150,000 to 160,000 clones, around 85% of them singletons. Sequencing input: peripheral blood. All receptors derive from a woman aged 60-75 years with acute or convalescent COVID-19.

The genes are TRBV7-3 and TRBJ2-1; 8 bases are shared with TRBD2. CDR3 length equals 16 residues. Germline lookup yields CDR1 SGHTA and CDR2 FQGTGA. The ends lost 2 bases at V and 0 bases at J; junction bases unmatched: 3. CDR3 nucleotide sequence: TGTGCCAGCAGCTTACAAGCGGGGGCCTCCTACAATGAGCAGTTCTTC. It specifies CASSLQAGASYNEQFF.

V usage is TRBV11-1 and J usage is TRBJ1-1; D is uncertain. This CDR3 has 13 residues. V lost 2 bases and J 1 base, leaving 5 bases between the germline ends. The germline CDR1 and CDR2 sequences are SGHAT and FQDESV (reference sequence). The DNA of the CDR3 is TGTGCCAGCAGCTTAATCCGGAACACTGAAGCTTTCTTT. Translation: CASSLIRNTEAFF.

The J gene is TRBJ2-7, the V gene TRBV28; the match to TRBD2 covers 11 bases. The CDR3 sequence is 16 residues long. Germline V gene sequence: CDR1 MDHEN, CDR2 SYDVKM. V lost 5 bases, J lost 4 bases, and 10 bases stayed unmatched. The CDR3 sequence is CASSPETSGALYEQYV. The DNA of the CDR3 is TGTGCCAGCAGTCCAGAGACTAGCGGGGCATTATACGAGCAGTACGTC.